This T cell receptor beta chain was profiled in a study of Graves' ophthalmopathy and Graves' hyperthyroidism. Study-level background: No ophthalmopathy within 18 months of follow-up signified stable hyperthyroidism.

Scientists amplified the TCR beta CDR3 regions from RNA transcripts. First-round RT-PCR with HTBI primers preceded a second-round multiplex PCR. TCRdb ran MiXCR on the multiplex PCR reads and lists one entry per CDR3 protein. The sample holds approximately 540,000 distinct CDR3 sequences; less than 40% are singletons and the top ten take 3.5% to 5%. Trimming removed 0 bases at V and 0 bases at J, with 11 bases between. Germline CDR1 is SGHRS and CDR2 is YFSETQ. This CDR3 region has 16 residues. The chain couples TRBV5-1 to TRBJ2-3, with D tentatively TRBD2 (7 bases). Specimen: peripheral blood or thyroid tissue (not recorded which). The clonotype comes from an adult man with Graves' hyperthyroidism. The chain's CDR3 is CASSLAAGASTDTQYF. CDR3 nucleotides: TGCGCCAGCAGCTTGGCCGCGGGGGCTAGCACAGATACGCAGTATTTT.